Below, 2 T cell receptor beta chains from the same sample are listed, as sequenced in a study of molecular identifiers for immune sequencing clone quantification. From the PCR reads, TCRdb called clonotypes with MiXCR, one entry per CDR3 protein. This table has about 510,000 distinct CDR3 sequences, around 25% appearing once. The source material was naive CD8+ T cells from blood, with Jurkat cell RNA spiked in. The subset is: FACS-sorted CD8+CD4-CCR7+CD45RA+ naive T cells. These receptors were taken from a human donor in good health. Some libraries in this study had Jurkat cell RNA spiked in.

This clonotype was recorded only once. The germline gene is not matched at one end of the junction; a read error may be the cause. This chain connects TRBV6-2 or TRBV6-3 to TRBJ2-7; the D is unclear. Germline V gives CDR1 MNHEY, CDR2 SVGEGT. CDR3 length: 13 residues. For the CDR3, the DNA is TGTGCCAGCAATTATGAGGAGAACTACGCGCAGTACTTC. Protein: CASNYEENYAQYF.

CDR3 nucleotides: TGTGCCAGTAGTATTGGAGCGGGGGGGGCCTACGAGCAGTACTTC. Translation: CASSIGAGGAYEQYF. The chain joins TRBV19 to TRBJ2-7; the match to TRBD2 covers 10 bases. V gave up 3 bases and J gave up 2 bases; unmatched junction bases: 4. Looked up from germline, CDR1 is LNHDA and CDR2 is SQIVND (reference sequence). CDR3 length: 15 residues.